Below, 20 T cell receptor beta chains from the same sample are listed, as sequenced in a study of blood T cell repertoires in COVID-19. Generated by immunoSEQ multiplex PCR, the TCRdb table keeps only in-frame clones and is missing some. The sample holds about 190,000 clones, roughly 86% seen once. Sequenced sample: PBMCs or T cells enriched from blood (not recorded which). The receptor source for this set is a middle-aged woman in a cohort exposed to, infected with or recovered from COVID-19 (not recorded which).

This rearrangement joins TRBV2 to TRBJ1-4, with D tentatively TRBD1 (5 bases). This CDR3 is 17 amino acids long. V was clipped by 2 bases and J by 6 bases, with 19 bases between them. Germline V gene data show CDR1 as SNHLY and CDR2 as FYNNEI. The CDR3 bases are TGTGCCAGCAGTGAATTTAAGGGCAGGACAACCTATGAAAAACTGTTTTTT. Protein sequence: CASSEFKGRTTYEKLFF.

In regard to this clone: The sample contains more than one DNA sequence encoding this CDR3. The chain joins TRBV19 to TRBJ1-1; TRBD1 is a possible D gene (6 bases). V lost 7 bases and J lost 1, with 13 bases in between. Per germline, CDR1 LNHDA and CDR2 SQIVND (reference sequence). The CDR3 is 14 residues long. CDR3 nucleotide sequence: TGTGCCAGTACCCTTGGACAGTCGAACACTGAAGCTTTCTTT. It codes for CASTLGQSNTEAFF.

The chain links TRBV2 to TRBJ1-2; D not resolved. Trimming removed 4 bases from V and 5 bases from J, with 14 bases in between. Germline V gives CDR1 SNHLY, CDR2 FYNNEI. This CDR3 has 14 residues. CDR3 loop: CASSVPAGSYGYTF. CDR3 nucleotides: TGTGCCAGCAGTGTGCCCGCGGGGAGTTATGGCTACACCTTC.

The chain is built from TRBV19 and TRBJ2-7; possible D gene TRBD1, 6 bases. The V end was cut by 6 bases, the J end by 2 bases, with 11 bases between. Germline CDR1 reads LNHDA; CDR2 reads SQIVND (reference sequence). The CDR3 extends over 13 amino acids. Here the CDR3 reads CASSAGTTYEQYF. The CDR3 region has the DNA TGTGCCAGTAGCGCCGGGACAACCTACGAGCAGTACTTC.

This clone was seen more than once but under ten times. This chain joins TRBV4-1 and TRBJ1-2; D is ambiguous. CDR1 is MGHRA, CDR2 YSYEKL, per germline. The CDR3 spans 15 residues. Between the trimmed V and J ends, which lost 0 bases and 3 bases, there was a span of 11 bases. CDR3 nucleotides: TGCGCCAGCAGCCAAGATCGAAAACTTCACTATGGCTACACCTTC. This gives the protein CASSQDRKLHYGYTF.

This chain links TRBV6-5 with TRBJ2-1; tentative D call: TRBD2 (5 bases). V was trimmed by 4 bases and J by 4 bases, leaving 11 bases between them. The length of the CDR3 is 14 residues. The germline gives CDR1 MNHEY, CDR2 SVGAGI. The DNA of the CDR3 is TGTGCCAGCAGTTTCAAAGAGGGTTACAATGAGCAGTTCTTC. This translates into CASSFKEGYNEQFF.

The chain has TRBV19 and TRBJ2-3; D is unclear. Germline V gives CDR1 LNHDA, CDR2 SQIVND (reference sequence). V was trimmed by 3 bases and J by 1 base, leaving 8 bases between them. This CDR3 has 14 amino acids. This chain's CDR3 is CASSMSPGTDTQYF. For the CDR3, the DNA is TGTGCCAGTAGTATGAGCCCCGGCACAGATACGCAGTATTTT.

The chain employs TRBV6-1 and TRBJ2-7, with no clear D. The CDR3 extends over 15 amino acids. Germline assignment: CDR1 MNHNS and CDR2 SASEGT. V was clipped by 2 bases and J by 0 bases, with 11 bases between them. CDR3 sequence reads: CASSELDSSSYEQYF. CDR3 nucleotide sequence: TGTGCCAGCAGTGAACTCGATTCCAGCTCCTACGAGCAGTACTTC.

The chain uses TRBV27 and TRBJ2-7; 12 bases are shared with TRBD2. The V and J ends lost 5 bases and 6 bases, in that order; junction bases with no gene match: 5. Per the germline V gene, CDR1 is MNHEY and CDR2 is SMNVEV (reference sequence). The CDR3 covers 14 residues. Written as DNA, the CDR3 is TGTGCCAGCAGTCCGGGACTAGCGGGCGGCGAGCAGTACTTC. Translated: CASSPGLAGGEQYF.

This rearrangement joins TRBV19 to TRBJ2-3, with TRBD1 matching over 10 bases. Germline assignment: CDR1 LNHDA and CDR2 SQIVND (reference sequence). The CDR3 runs 15 residues. With V trimmed by 2 bases and J by 6 bases, 5 bases remained unmatched. The CDR3 sequence: CASSILGQGSDTQYF. The CDR3 nucleotides are TGTGCCAGTAGTATATTGGGACAGGGGTCGGATACGCAGTATTTT.

The chain recombines TRBV5-1 with TRBJ1-6; 9 bases are a match to TRBD1. V lost 2 bases and J lost 8; bases outside the gene matches: 11. The germline V gene encodes CDR1 SGHRS and CDR2 YFSETQ. The CDR3 totals 17 residues. CDR3 in DNA: TGCGCCAGCAGCTTACCCCGGGACAGGGTACTAGATTCACCCCTCCACTTT. Protein product: CASSLPRDRVLDSPLHF.

CDR3 amino acids: CASASWLNTGELFF. The CDR3 bases are TGTGCCAGCGCAAGTTGGCTGAACACCGGGGAGCTGTTTTTT. V is TRBV11-3 and J is TRBJ2-2; D is unclear. CDR3 length: 14 amino acids. Deletions cut 8 bases from V and 1 base from J, with 11 bases between. CDR1 and CDR2 (germline): SGHNT, YENEEA.

V is TRBV19 and J is TRBJ2-3, with D possibly being TRBD1 (5 bases). The CDR3 loop spans 15 amino acids. V lost 1 base, J lost 0 bases, and 8 bases lay in between. From germline, CDR1 is LNHDA and CDR2 SQIVND (reference sequence). The CDR3 DNA sequence: TGTGCCAGTAGTATAGCAGGGTCTAGCACAGATACGCAGTATTTT. Encoded protein: CASSIAGSSTDTQYF.

Here the CDR3 reads CASSPRTPGQDIQYF. For the CDR3, the DNA is TGCGCCAGCAGCCCGCGGACTCCGGGTCAAGACATTCAGTACTTC. The rearrangement joins TRBV4-3 to TRBJ2-4; D perhaps matches TRBD2 (5 bases). Germline lookup yields CDR1 LGHNA and CDR2 YSLEER. CDR3 length: 15 residues. Between the trimmed V and J ends, which lost 4 bases and 8 bases, there was a span of 18 bases.

V is TRBV6-4 and J is TRBJ2-2; no reliable D call. The germline gives CDR1 MRHNA, CDR2 SNTAGT. Trimming shortened V by 3 bases and J by 5 bases, and 7 bases separated the two germline ends. This CDR3 spans 13 amino acids. CDR3: CASSESNTGELFF. In DNA, the CDR3 is TGTGCCAGCAGTGAATCAAATACCGGGGAGCTGTTTTTT.

The CDR3, as DNA: TGTGCCAGCAGTCCCACAGGGGAAGAGACCCAGTACTTC. This codes for CASSPTGEETQYF. This chain links TRBV12-3 or TRBV12-4 with TRBJ2-5; TRBD1 matches 7 bases. The ends lost 5 bases at V and 3 bases at J; junction bases unmatched: 3. The CDR3 loop spans 13 amino acids.

This chain links TRBV5-1 with TRBJ2-3; tentatively, D is TRBD2 (6 bases). The germline gives CDR1 SGHRS, CDR2 YFSETQ. This CDR3 has 15 residues. Trimming shortened V by 5 bases and J by 5 bases, and 18 bases separated the two germline ends. CDR3 nucleotide sequence: TGCGCCAGCAGTCTTGCCCGCGGAGGGAAAGATACGCAGTATTTT. Amino acid sequence: CASSLARGGKDTQYF.

The J gene is TRBJ1-5, the V gene TRBV2; D is possibly TRBD1 (5 bases). Germline V lookup: CDR1 SNHLY, CDR2 FYNNEI. V lost 8 bases to trimming and J lost 0 bases, with 17 bases between them. The CDR3 is 16 residues long. CDR3 sequence reads: CASWGTPENSNQPQHF. The CDR3 coding sequence is TGTGCCAGCTGGGGGACTCCAGAAAATAGCAATCAGCCCCAGCATTTT. Using reference TRBV2 and TRBJ1-5 for the parts outside the CDR3, the full variable domain is EPEVTQTPSHQVTQMGQEVILRCVPISNHLYFYWYRQILGQKVEFLVSFYNNEISEKSEIFDDQFSVERPDGSNFTLKIRSTKLEDSAMYFCASWGTPENSNQPQHFGDGTRLSIL.

This clone was counted once. The V and J genes are TRBV5-4 and TRBJ1-3, with D unresolved. V gave up 0 bases and J gave up 4 bases, with 5 bases separating them. Germline V gives CDR1 SGHNT, CDR2 YYREEE (reference sequence). This CDR3 region has 13 residues. CDR3 sequence (DNA): TGTGCCAGCAGCTTGGGCCGGGGAAACACCATATATTTT. Translated, it gives CASSLGRGNTIYF.

The table lists this clone with a count of one. The chain has TRBV6-5 and TRBJ1-2, with D hard to call. This CDR3 region has 15 residues. Germline V lookup: CDR1 MNHEY, CDR2 SVGAGI. V lost 7 bases, J lost 4 bases, and 19 bases lay in between. The CDR3 region is CASMRRAYEGYGYTF. For the CDR3, the DNA is TGTGCCAGCATGAGGAGGGCATACGAGGGCTATGGCTACACCTTC.